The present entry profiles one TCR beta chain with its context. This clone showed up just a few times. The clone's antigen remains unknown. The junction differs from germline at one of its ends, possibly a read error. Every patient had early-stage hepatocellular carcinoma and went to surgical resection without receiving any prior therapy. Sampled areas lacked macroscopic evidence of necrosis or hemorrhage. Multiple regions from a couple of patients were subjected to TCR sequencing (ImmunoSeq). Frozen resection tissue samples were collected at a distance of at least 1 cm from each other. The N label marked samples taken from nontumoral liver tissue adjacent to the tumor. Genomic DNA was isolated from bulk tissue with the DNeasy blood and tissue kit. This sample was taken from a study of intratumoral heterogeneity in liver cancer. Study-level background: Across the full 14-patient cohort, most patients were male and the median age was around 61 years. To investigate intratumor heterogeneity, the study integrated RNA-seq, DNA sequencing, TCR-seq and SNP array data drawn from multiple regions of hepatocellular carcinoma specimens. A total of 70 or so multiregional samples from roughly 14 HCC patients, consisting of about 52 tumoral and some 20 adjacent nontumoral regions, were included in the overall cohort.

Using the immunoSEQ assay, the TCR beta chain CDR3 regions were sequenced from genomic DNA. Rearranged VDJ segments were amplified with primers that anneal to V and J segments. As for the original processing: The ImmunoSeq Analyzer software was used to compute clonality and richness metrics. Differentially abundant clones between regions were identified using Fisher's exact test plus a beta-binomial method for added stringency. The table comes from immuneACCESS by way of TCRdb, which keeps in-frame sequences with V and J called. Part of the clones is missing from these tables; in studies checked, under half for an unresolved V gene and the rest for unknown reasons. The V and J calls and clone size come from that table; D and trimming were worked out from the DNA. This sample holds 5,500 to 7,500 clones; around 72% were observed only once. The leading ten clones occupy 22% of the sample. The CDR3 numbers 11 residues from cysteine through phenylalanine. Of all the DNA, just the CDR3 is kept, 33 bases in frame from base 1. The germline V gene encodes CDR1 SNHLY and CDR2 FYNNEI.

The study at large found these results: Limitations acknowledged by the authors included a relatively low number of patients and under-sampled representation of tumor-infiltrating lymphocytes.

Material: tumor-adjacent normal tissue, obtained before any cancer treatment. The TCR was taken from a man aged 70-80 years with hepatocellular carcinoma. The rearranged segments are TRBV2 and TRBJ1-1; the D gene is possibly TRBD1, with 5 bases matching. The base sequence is TGTGCCACCAGTGTCGGGCAGGGAGCTTTCTTT. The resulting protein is CATSVGQGAFF. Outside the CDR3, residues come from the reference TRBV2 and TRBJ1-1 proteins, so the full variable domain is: EPEVTQTPSHQVTQMGQEVILRCVPISNHLYFYWYRQILGQKVEFLVSFYNNEISEKSEIFDDQFSVERPDGSNFTLKIRSTKLEDSAMYFCATSVGQGAFFGQGTRLTVV.